What follows describes a single T cell receptor beta chain. Its antigen is undetermined. The entry originates in a study of cytomegalovirus exposure and HLA in healthy donors. Germline V CDR1 and CDR2: LGHNA, YNFKEQ. The CDR3 totals 19 residues. After removal of 0 bases from V and 9 bases from J, the junction contained 17 bases not matched to a gene. Whole-study findings and limits: Accounts indicate the classifier identified cytomegalovirus status with strong specificity and sensitivity.

Profiled with immunoSEQ multiplex PCR; TCRdb holds only in-frame clones, not every one. The top ten clones hold about 2% of a sample with approximately 120,000 clones, about 88% of them seen once. The chain links TRBV4-2 to TRBJ1-6; 7 positions agree with TRBD1. This TCR derives from a young woman in good health and CMV-seronegative. The sequenced sample was PBMCs. CDR3 sequence: CASSQEGRQGVLNTSPLHF. CDR3 sequence (DNA): TGTGCCAGCAGCCAAGAGGGACGACAGGGTGTCCTGAATACTTCACCCCTCCACTTT.